This TCR beta chain was recorded in a study of blood T cell repertoires in COVID-19. Study-level information: Samples taken during acute and convalescent COVID-19 were collected in the United States, Italy and Spain.

Measured with immunoSEQ multiplex PCR; TCRdb has only the in-frame clones, and not every one. This repertoire shows roughly 160,000 clones, about 85% found once; its top ten account for around 5%. Sequenced material: peripheral blood. The TCR originated in a woman in her forties or fifties with COVID-19, enrolled during active disease.

Here the CDR3 reads CASSLAKNTEAFF. Written as DNA, the CDR3 is TGCGCCAGCAGCTTGGCCAAGAACACTGAAGCTTTCTTT. This chain connects TRBV5-1 to TRBJ1-1; D unclear. In germline, CDR1 is SGHRS, CDR2 YFSETQ. V was trimmed by 0 bases and J by 1 base, leaving 4 bases between them. The CDR3 contains 13 residues. The variable domain in full, completed from reference TRBV5-1 and TRBJ1-1, reads KAGVTQTPRYLIKTRGQQVTLSCSPISGHRSVSWYQQTPGQGLQFLFEYFSETQRNKGNFPGRFSGRQFSNSRSEMNVSTLELGDSALYLCASSLAKNTEAFFGQGTRLTVV.